One sample yielded the 19 T cell receptor beta chains listed below, sequenced in a study of human T cells and chemical hapten exposure. TCRdb passed the RACE reads through MiXCR, listing each CDR3 protein once. The sample includes about 380,000 distinct CDR3 sequences, 6% to 7% of them seen just once. Time point specified: patch test 2, 6 weeks after DPC sensitization. Treatment noted: therapeutic diphenylcyclopropenone sensitization with weekly scalp DPC. The source material was whole blood, sampled in connection with sensitization to the hapten diphenylcyclopropenone (DPC). Receptor source: a woman between 18 and 29 years old with alopecia areata. Some clones in this sample may be carry-over from other donors' samples.

This clonotype was seen ten or more times. The chain couples TRBV4-3 to TRBJ1-2; no definite D call. This CDR3 is 13 amino acids long. The V gene's germline CDR1 is LGHNA and CDR2 YSLEER. Trimming took 0 bases from V and 6 from J, leaving 8 bases between them. In DNA form, the CDR3 reads TGCGCCAGCAGCCAAGAGGGCGGGAATGGCTACACCTTC. It codes for CASSQEGGNGYTF.

This clonotype was seen many times. J is TRBJ2-3 and V is TRBV29-1, with TRBD2 identical over 7 bases. This CDR3 is 14 amino acids long. CDR1 is SQVTM and CDR2 is ANQGSEA in the germline V gene. The junction had 6 bases not matched to a gene; V was cut back by 4 bases and J by 2 bases. The CDR3 protein is CSVVSGATTDTQYF. CDR3 nucleotides: TGCAGCGTTGTGAGCGGGGCTACCACAGATACGCAGTATTTT.

The chain has TRBV6-2 or TRBV6-3 and TRBJ2-3; the match to TRBD2 covers 13 bases. The junction had 9 bases not matched to a gene; V was cut back by 4 bases and J by 2 bases. This CDR3 has 18 residues. CDR1 and CDR2 (germline): MNHEY, SVGEGT. Here the CDR3 reads CASSSTSGGPKYTDTQYF. In DNA, the CDR3 is TGTGCCAGCAGTTCGACTAGCGGGGGGCCAAAATACACAGATACGCAGTATTTT.

V gene TRBV10-3 combines with J gene TRBJ2-1, with 9 bases aligning to TRBD2. Germline V CDR1 and CDR2: ENHRY, SYGVKD. The junction had 8 bases not matched to a gene; V was cut back by 0 bases and J by 5 bases. The CDR3 runs 17 residues. The CDR3 nucleotides read TGTGCCATCAGTGAGTCACAGGCTAGCGGGGACCACAATGAGCAGTTCTTC. The encoded protein is CAISESQASGDHNEQFF.

The chain has TRBV28 and TRBJ2-3; 13 positions agree with TRBD2. CDR3 length equals 16 residues. Looked up from germline, CDR1 is MDHEN and CDR2 is SYDVKM. With V trimmed by 6 bases and J by 6 bases, 9 bases remained unmatched. CDR3 loop: CASRATGLAGADTQYF. In DNA form, the CDR3 reads TGTGCCAGCAGAGCAACTGGACTAGCGGGGGCGGATACGCAGTATTTT. Together with reference TRBV28 and TRBJ2-3, the CDR3 gives the full variable domain: DVKVTQSSRYLVKRTGEKVFLECVQDMDHENMFWYRQDPGLGLRLIYFSYDVKMKEKGDIPEGYSVSREKKERFSLILESASTNQTSMYLCASRATGLAGADTQYFGPGTRLTVL.

The chain employs TRBV5-6 and TRBJ1-5, with D possibly TRBD1 on 5 matching bases. Germline-derived CDR1 and CDR2 are SGHDT and YYEEEE. The ends were cut back, 2 bases at V and 2 bases at J, with 11 bases in the middle. The CDR3 spans 15 residues. This chain's CDR3 is CASSLFDRRNQPQHF. The CDR3 DNA follows: TGTGCCAGCAGCTTATTTGACAGACGCAATCAGCCCCAGCATTTT.

This clonotype was counted at least ten times. The chain combines TRBV5-1 with TRBJ1-1, with D maybe TRBD1 (5 bases). Trimming removed 4 bases at V and 3 bases at J, with 16 bases between. This CDR3 contains 15 residues. Germline CDR1 SGHRS, CDR2 YFSETQ. DNA for the CDR3: TGCGCCAGCAGCCCAATGGGGACGGGGGACACTGAAGCTTTCTTT. Translating it yields CASSPMGTGDTEAFF.

This clonotype showed up many times. The genes are TRBV7-8 and TRBJ1-2, with a weak D call TRBD1 (6 bases). The germline gives CDR1 SGHVS, CDR2 FQNEAQ. Between the trimmed V and J ends, which lost 3 bases and 2 bases, there was a span of 16 bases. This CDR3 spans 16 amino acids. CDR3 region: CASSLGAGRGNYGYTF. The CDR3 nucleotides are TGTGCCAGCAGCTTGGGCGCAGGGAGGGGGAACTATGGCTACACCTTC.

This clonotype occurred many times. V is TRBV7-2 and J is TRBJ2-1; D is undetermined. The V gene's germline CDR1 is SGHTA and CDR2 FQGNSA. This CDR3 contains 16 residues. Trimming removed 2 bases from V and 0 bases from J, with 11 bases in between. CDR3 coding DNA: TGTGCCAGCAGCTTAAGTCACCTCAGCTCCTACAATGAGCAGTTCTTC. It specifies CASSLSHLSSYNEQFF.

In this sample, this clonotype turned up many times. This chain links TRBV5-1 with TRBJ1-1; D is possibly TRBD1 (6 bases). The CDR3 covers 12 residues. The V gene lost 4 bases and the J gene lost 4 bases, with 8 bases spanning the gap. Germline V lookup: CDR1 SGHRS, CDR2 YFSETQ. The CDR3 DNA is TGCGCCAGCAGCCAGGGGAGCACTGAAGCTTTCTTT. This gives the protein CASSQGSTEAFF.

CDR3: CASRTADSPLHF. The CDR3 region has the DNA TGTGCCAGCAGGACGGCAGATTCACCCCTCCACTTT. The chain employs TRBV27 and TRBJ1-6; D unclear. V was clipped by 6 bases and J by 8 bases, with 8 bases between them. Germline assignment: CDR1 MNHEY and CDR2 SMNVEV (reference sequence). The CDR3 has 12 residues.

This clonotype was seen at least ten times. The V and J genes are TRBV5-4 and TRBJ1-1; D remains ambiguous. CDR1 SGHNT and CDR2 YYREEE come from the germline V gene (reference sequence). This CDR3 is 12 amino acids long. V was trimmed by 5 bases and J by 0 bases, leaving 5 bases between them. The CDR3 spells CASRSLNTEAFF. For the CDR3, the DNA is TGTGCCAGCAGATCATTGAACACTGAAGCTTTCTTT.

This clonotype came up a few times. CDR3 DNA: TGTGCCAGCAGCCAAGAGCAGGGTAGCTCCTACGAGCAGTACTTC. Protein: CASSQEQGSSYEQYF. This rearrangement joins TRBV14 to TRBJ2-7, with D perhaps matching TRBD1 (5 bases). CDR3 length: 15 residues. V gave up 0 bases and J gave up 0 bases, with 9 bases separating them. The germline gives CDR1 SGHDN, CDR2 FVKESK.

Many counts were recorded for this clonotype. The chain employs TRBV6-5 and TRBJ2-3, with D unclear. Germline-derived CDR1 and CDR2 are MNHEY and SVGAGI. The CDR3 extends over 13 amino acids. V was trimmed by 0 bases and J by 9 bases, leaving 10 bases between them. The CDR3 bases are TGTGCCAGCAGTTACTCCAACTACGGGACGCAGTATTTT. Protein sequence: CASSYSNYGTQYF.

This chain connects TRBV20-1 to TRBJ2-7, with D maybe TRBD1 (6 bases). Germline assignment: CDR1 DFQATT and CDR2 SNEGSKA (reference sequence). The ends were cut back, 6 bases at V and 4 bases at J, with 16 bases in the middle. The CDR3 loop spans 13 amino acids. The CDR3 DNA sequence: TGCAGTGCGACGGGACAAAAAGATTACGAGCAGTACTTC. It codes for CSATGQKDYEQYF.

In its sample, this clonotype was seen a few times. This chain links TRBV29-1 with TRBJ1-2; a possible D gene is TRBD1 (5 bases). The CDR3 loop spans 11 amino acids. From germline, CDR1 is SQVTM and CDR2 ANQGSEA. The ends were cut back, 5 bases at V and 2 bases at J, with 6 bases in the middle. In DNA, the CDR3 is TGCAGCGTTAGACAGAACTATGGCTACACCTTC. As protein: CSVRQNYGYTF.

This clonotype appeared a few times. The chain joins TRBV5-1 to TRBJ2-5; 10 nucleotides agree with TRBD2. The CDR3 has 16 residues. Germline values: CDR1 SGHRS, CDR2 YFSETQ. The ends lost 0 bases at V and 1 base at J; junction bases unmatched: 3. The CDR3: CASSLGSGGAQETQYF. The CDR3 DNA sequence: TGCGCCAGCAGCTTGGGAAGCGGGGGGGCCCAAGAGACCCAGTACTTC.

The chain recombines TRBV12-3 or TRBV12-4 with TRBJ1-5; D is unclear. Trimming removed 3 bases at V and 6 bases at J, with 9 bases between. CDR3 length equals 13 residues. DNA of the CDR3: TGTGCCAGCAGTTTCGGGGAAGGTCAGCCCCAGCATTTT. Translation gives CASSFGEGQPQHF.

This clonotype came up a few times. The chain recombines TRBV6-5 with TRBJ1-2; 9 bases match TRBD1. The germline V gene has CDR1 MNHEY and CDR2 SVGAGI. There are 13 residues in the CDR3. Trimming at V came to 2 bases and at J to 10 bases, leaving 5 bases not matched to a gene. The CDR3 coding sequence is TGTGCCAGCAGTTACGGGGACAGGGCAGCCTACACCTTC. Its protein product is CASSYGDRAAYTF.